Following are 24 T cell receptor beta chains from one sample sequenced in a study of vaccination effects on CD4 cells after COVID-19. Only in-frame clones appear in the TCRdb table, and some are missing; sequencing was by immunoSEQ multiplex PCR. The sample consists of around 44,000 clones, over 60% of them appearing once. The culture ran for less than 12 days, and then CD4+ T cells were isolated. The infection with SARS-CoV-2 (confirmed by PCR) occurred in this person between March and December 2020. All participants had two doses of either the BNT162b2 or mRNA-1273 vaccine. Their cognate antigens are unknown. Sequencing used CD4+ T cells from PBMCs cultured without peptide, obtained after COVID-19 vaccination. These receptors all come from a human donor who had a prior SARS-CoV-2 infection.

By sample fraction, this clone is medium-sized. The CDR3 reads CASSPRQGANTEAFF. In DNA, the CDR3 is TGTGCCAGCAGTCCCCGACAGGGGGCGAACACTGAAGCTTTCTTT. The chain is built from TRBV27 and TRBJ1-1, with 10 bases that match TRBD1. The trim removed 5 bases at V and 1 base at J, leaving 4 bases unmatched. The germline gives CDR1 MNHEY, CDR2 SMNVEV (reference sequence). This CDR3 region has 15 residues.

This clone was seen only once. The V call is TRBV3-1 (or the pseudogene TRBV3-2), the J call TRBJ2-5; TRBD2 agrees at 14 bases. Looked up from germline, CDR1 is LGHDT and CDR2 is YNNKEL (reference sequence). Losses at the gene ends were 1 base for V and 5 bases for J; bases not matched to a gene: 9. The CDR3 length is 18 residues. In nucleotides, the CDR3 is TGTGCCAGCAGCCAAGGCCGGACTAGCGGGAGGAGGTGGGAGACCCAGTACTTC. Protein sequence: CASSQGRTSGRRWETQYF.

This clone has more than one count but fewer than ten. The chain has TRBV27 and TRBJ2-1; tentatively, D is TRBD1 (6 bases). The germline V gene has CDR1 MNHEY and CDR2 SMNVEV (reference sequence). Deletions cut 5 bases from V and 7 bases from J, with 15 bases between. This CDR3 spans 14 amino acids. The CDR3 DNA reads as TGTGCCAGCAGTCCATACAGGGTTGAAAATGAGCAGTTCTTC. Protein product: CASSPYRVENEQFF.

CDR3 coding DNA: TGTGCCAGCAGTGAAGAGGGGATGGGGCACACTGAAGCTTTCTTT. This translates into CASSEEGMGHTEAFF. The chain carries TRBV2 and TRBJ1-1; D may be TRBD1 (5 bases). This CDR3 has 15 residues. The ends were cut back, 1 base at V and 3 bases at J, with 12 bases in the middle. CDR1 SNHLY and CDR2 FYNNEI come from the germline V gene.

The V gene is TRBV6-4, the J gene TRBJ2-7; TRBD2 agrees at 10 bases. V gave up 6 bases and J gave up 1 base; unmatched junction bases: 6. The CDR3 sequence is 15 residues long. Germline-derived CDR1 and CDR2 are MRHNA and SNTAGT. The CDR3: CASRDGLAASYEQYF. DNA of the CDR3: TGTGCCAGCAGGGACGGACTAGCGGCTTCCTACGAGCAGTACTTC.

This clone has a single count. The V gene is TRBV5-1, the J gene TRBJ1-1, with D maybe TRBD1 (5 bases). Germline V gene data show CDR1 as SGHRS and CDR2 as YFSETQ. V lost 5 bases to trimming and J lost 4 bases, with 15 bases between them. The CDR3 contains 14 residues. CDR3 DNA: TGCGCCAGCAGACAGGATCCCTCAGGCACTGAAGCTTTCTTT. The encoded protein is CASRQDPSGTEAFF.

This clone was recorded a few times. This chain links TRBV7-2 with TRBJ1-3; the match to TRBD1 covers 7 bases. In germline, CDR1 is SGHTA, CDR2 FQGNSA. V was pared by 7 bases and J by 0 bases, with 6 bases of the junction left unmatched. This CDR3 region has 15 residues. CDR3 sequence (DNA): TGTGCCAGCACAAGACAGGGCCTCTCTGGAAACACCATATATTTT. Encoded protein: CASTRQGLSGNTIYF.

The genes are TRBV29-1 and TRBJ2-3; TRBD2 matches at 14 bases. CDR1 and CDR2 from the germline V gene are SQVTM and ANQGSEA. Trimming at V came to 3 bases and at J to 7 bases, leaving 3 bases not matched to a gene. The CDR3 runs to 14 residues. The CDR3 region has the DNA TGCAGCGTTGAGACTAGCGGGAGGGTACATACGCAGTATTTT. Protein product: CSVETSGRVHTQYF.

V usage is TRBV7-2 and J usage is TRBJ2-3; D gene unclear. CDR1 and CDR2 (germline): SGHTA, FQGNSA. The length of the CDR3 is 14 residues. The V and J ends lost 5 bases and 4 bases respectively, with 13 bases between them. CDR3 loop: CASSLRTQADTQYF. In DNA, the CDR3 is TGTGCCAGCAGCCTCCGGACCCAAGCAGATACGCAGTATTTT.

This chain joins TRBV12-5 and TRBJ1-5; no clear D gene. With 6 bases removed from V and 7 bases from J, the gap between germline ends came to 13 bases. CDR3 length: 13 residues. Germline CDR1 reads LGHNT; CDR2 reads FRNRAP. CDR3 sequence reads: CASGSDSGQPQHF. For the CDR3, the DNA is TGTGCTAGTGGGTCCGACTCGGGGCAGCCCCAGCATTTT.

The gene calls are TRBV15 and TRBJ1-5; D uncertain. This CDR3 is built from 14 residues. Germline V gene lookup returns CDR1 LNHNV and CDR2 YYDKDF (reference sequence). Trimming removed 0 bases at V and 1 base at J, with 4 bases between. CDR3: CATSRDISNQPQHF. The DNA of the CDR3 is TGTGCCACCAGCAGAGATATAAGCAATCAGCCCCAGCATTTT.

This clone turned up a few times. This rearrangement joins TRBV2 to TRBJ2-2; D is unclear. Trimming removed 2 bases from V and 3 bases from J, with 10 bases in between. Germline V gene lookup returns CDR1 SNHLY and CDR2 FYNNEI. The CDR3 extends over 15 amino acids. CDR3 loop: CASSESGRDTGELFF. The DNA of the CDR3 is TGTGCCAGCAGTGAATCGGGTAGGGACACCGGGGAGCTGTTTTTT.

The chain carries TRBV6-5 and TRBJ2-5; maybe TRBD2 (7 bases). V gave up 5 bases and J gave up 4 bases, with 14 bases separating them. Looked up from germline, CDR1 is MNHEY and CDR2 is SVGAGI. The CDR3 consists of 14 residues. CDR3 coding DNA: TGTGCCAGCAGTCGCGGGGGCCGGGGAGAGACCCAGTACTTC. As protein: CASSRGGRGETQYF.

V and J are TRBV10-3 and TRBJ2-5, with D maybe TRBD2 (6 bases). Trimming left V 4 bases short and J 9 bases short, with 21 bases between. This CDR3 comprises 15 residues. Germline V gene lookup returns CDR1 ENHRY and CDR2 SYGVKD. The DNA of the CDR3 is TGTGCCATCAGTGTTGCCGGTCCGGGGGAATCGGCCCAGTACTTC. The encoded protein is CAISVAGPGESAQYF.

This rearrangement joins TRBV5-7 to TRBJ2-7, with a weak D call TRBD2 (6 bases). TRBV5-7 is identified as an open reading frame with a role that is uncertain. V shed 4 bases and J shed 0 bases, with 14 bases lying between them. This CDR3 has 15 amino acids. Here the CDR3 DNA reads TGTGCCAGCAGCCCCACTGGCGGGGCCTCCTACGAGCAGTACTTC. It specifies CASSPTGGASYEQYF.

In DNA, the CDR3 is TGTGCCACCAGCAGAGGGGTTCGCCAGGGGGCTGGTGATGAAGAGACCCAGTACTTC. It specifies CATSRGVRQGAGDEETQYF. The V call is TRBV15, the J call TRBJ2-5, with 8 bases lining up with TRBD1. Germline CDR1 and CDR2: LNHNV and YYDKDF (reference sequence). The CDR3 is made up of 19 amino acids. Trimming cost V 1 base and J 3 bases; bases outside gene matches: 16. Combining the CDR3 with reference TRBV15 and TRBJ2-5 gives the whole variable domain DAMVIQNPRYQVTQFGKPVTLSCSQTLNHNVMYWYQQKSSQAPKLLFHYYDKDFNNEADTPDNFQSRRPNTSFCFLDIRSPGLGDTAMYLCATSRGVRQGAGDEETQYFGPGTRLLVL.

J is TRBJ2-7 and V is TRBV11-3, with 10 bases aligning to TRBD2. Germline lookup yields CDR1 SGHNT and CDR2 YENEEA. V was clipped by 5 bases and J by 4 bases; unmatched bases: 5. CDR3 size: 14 residues. CDR3 amino acids: CASSRASGSYEQYF. The DNA for the CDR3 is TGTGCCAGCAGCCGAGCTAGCGGGAGTTACGAGCAGTACTTC.

This sequence joins TRBV5-4 and TRBJ1-2; 8 bases map to TRBD1. The CDR3 length is 15 residues. With 0 bases clipped from V and 8 bases from J, the junction kept 9 bases outside the gene matches. Germline-derived CDR1 and CDR2 are SGHNT and YYREEE (reference sequence). Written as DNA, the CDR3 is TGTGCCAGCAGCTTGGAAGCCCAGGGGGCGCGGGGCTACACCTTC. Its translation is CASSLEAQGARGYTF.

V and J are TRBV2 and TRBJ1-2; no clear D gene. With 8 bases removed from V and 4 bases from J, the gap between germline ends came to 14 bases. In germline, CDR1 is SNHLY, CDR2 FYNNEI. The CDR3 spans 13 residues. CDR3 nucleotides: TGTGCCAGCTCAGACAATACCCCCTATGGCTACACCTTC. It codes for CASSDNTPYGYTF.

This clone has just a few counts. The chain joins TRBV6-5 to TRBJ2-7; perhaps TRBD2 as D (5 bases). The CDR3 totals 14 residues. Germline CDR1 and CDR2: MNHEY and SVGAGI. The V end lost 7 bases, the J end lost 0 bases, and 13 bases lay between the germline ends. The CDR3 DNA reads as TGTGCCAGCACCCGGACTCCTAGCTCCTACGAGCAGTACTTC. As protein: CASTRTPSSYEQYF.

The chain recombines TRBV18 with TRBJ2-5; D remains ambiguous. Per the germline V gene, CDR1 is KGHSH and CDR2 is LQKENI. The CDR3 totals 12 residues. The V end was cut by 3 bases, the J end by 7 bases, with 9 bases between. The CDR3 DNA follows: TGTGCCAGCTCACCCCAAAGTGCGACCCAGTACTTC. Its translation is CASSPQSATQYF.

The rearrangement links TRBV18 to TRBJ1-5, with a tentative D call TRBD1 (5 bases). Germline V gives CDR1 KGHSH, CDR2 LQKENI. The CDR3 consists of 14 residues. The V end lost 5 bases, the J end lost 6 bases, and 14 bases lay between the germline ends. CDR3 bases: TGTGCCAGCTCATCCCGACAGAGTTTTCAGCCCCAGCATTTT. Its translation is CASSSRQSFQPQHF.

This clone has a single count. The chain links TRBV30 to TRBJ1-5, with D hard to call. This CDR3 spans 12 amino acids. Trimming removed 5 bases from V and 3 bases from J, with 8 bases in between. CDR1 is GTSNPN and CDR2 is SVGIG in the germline V gene (reference sequence). The CDR3 nucleotides read TGTGCCTGGGAGCGGGACAATCAGCCCCAGCATTTT. Its translation is CAWERDNQPQHF. Based on the CDR3 plus reference TRBV30 and TRBJ1-5, the full variable domain is SQTIHQWPATLVQPVGSPLSLECTVEGTSNPNLYWYRQAAGRGLQLLFYSVGIGQISSEVPQNLSASRPQDRQFILSSKKLLLSDSGFYLCAWERDNQPQHFGDGTRLSIL.

V and J are TRBV6-5 and TRBJ1-2; no reliable D call. Trimming took off 6 bases at V and 7 bases at J, with 18 bases between the two ends. Germline assignment: CDR1 MNHEY and CDR2 SVGAGI. The CDR3 runs to 14 residues. The CDR3 protein is CASRTAGVRGGYTF. The CDR3 coding sequence is TGTGCCAGCAGGACCGCAGGTGTTCGGGGTGGCTACACCTTC.